This T cell receptor (beta chain) was recovered during a study of human thymus T cells. The germline V and J ends were trimmed by 0 bases and 5 bases, with 17 bases remaining between them. The CDR3 runs to 16 residues. Germline V lookup: CDR1 WNHNN, CDR2 SYGVQD (reference sequence). A word on this clone: Its specificity is not known.

Thymus was obtained from resections taken during corrective heart surgery. Study observations and caveats: As related research reported, thymic repertoires overlapped highly among unrelated individuals.

Profiling relied on immunoSEQ multiplex PCR, and the TCRdb table lists in-frame clones only, not all of them. This table has about 78,000 clones, roughly 96% appearing once. The receptor comes from a boy under two years old with a congenital heart defect but otherwise immunologically healthy. Sequencing input: thymus tissue. This sequence joins TRBV10-1 and TRBJ2-7; D is perhaps TRBD1 (6 bases). The CDR3 region is CASSESGDMVLHEQYF. CDR3 nucleotides: TGCGCCAGCAGTGAGTCGGGGGACATGGTCCTTCACGAGCAGTACTTC.